The 29 T cell receptor beta chains below were found in one sample sequenced in a study of blood T cell repertoires in COVID-19. The protocol was immunoSEQ multiplex PCR, while the TCRdb copy is restricted to in-frame clones and leaves out a portion. The sample records 95,000 to 110,000 clones, roughly 84% being singletons. Sample: peripheral blood. These receptors were collected from a human donor in a cohort sampled during active or convalescent COVID-19.

This sequence joins TRBV5-4 and TRBJ2-3; D is possibly TRBD2 (6 bases). V dropped 0 bases and J dropped 13 bases, with 15 bases sitting between them. The CDR3 length is 13 residues. Germline V gene lookup returns CDR1 SGHNT and CDR2 YYREEE (reference sequence). CDR3 sequence (DNA): TGTGCCAGCAGCTTGGAGGCAGGGAGGAAAGAGTATTTT. Its protein product is CASSLEAGRKEYF. Filled out from reference TRBV5-4 and TRBJ2-3, the complete variable domain reads ETGVTQSPTHLIKTRGQQVTLRCSSQSGHNTVSWYQQALGQGPQFIFQYYREEENGRGNFPPRFSGLQFPNYSSELNVNALELDDSALYLCASSLEAGRKEYFGPGTRLTVL.

The V gene is TRBV4-2, the J gene TRBJ2-2; 7 positions agree with TRBD1. Germline CDR1 LGHNA, CDR2 YNFKEQ. The CDR3 totals 14 residues. The V and J ends lost 2 bases and 6 bases, in that order; junction bases with no gene match: 3. The DNA of the CDR3 is TGTGCCAGCAGCCAATTTGGGACAGCCGGGGAGCTGTTTTTT. It is translated as CASSQFGTAGELFF.

The chain links TRBV7-6 to TRBJ1-6; D not certain. CDR3 size: 16 residues. Trimming shortened V by 2 bases and J by 8 bases, and 16 bases separated the two germline ends. Germline assignment: CDR1 SGHVS and CDR2 FNYEAQ. This CDR3 is CASSLNHHLLDSPLHF. CDR3 DNA sequence: TGTGCCAGCAGCTTAAATCACCACTTGTTGGATTCACCCCTCCACTTT.

J is TRBJ2-7 and V is TRBV19, with TRBD1 matching 8 bases. The J segment lost 3 bases and the V segment lost 4 bases, leaving 11 bases of the junction unmatched. The CDR3 sequence is 16 residues long. Germline V gene sequence: CDR1 LNHDA, CDR2 SQIVND (reference sequence). In nucleotides, the CDR3 is TGTGCCAGTAGTAACCAATTCGGACAGGGAAACTACGAGCAGTACTTC. Residues: CASSNQFGQGNYEQYF.

This clone was seen a few times. The chain employs TRBV4-1 and TRBJ1-4; D possibly corresponds to TRBD1 (6 bases). In germline, CDR1 is MGHRA, CDR2 YSYEKL. V shed 6 bases and J shed 1 base, with 12 bases lying between them. This CDR3 comprises 15 residues. CDR3 sequence: CASRRGRGTNEKLFF. CDR3 nucleotides: TGCGCCAGCAGGAGGGGCAGGGGAACTAATGAAAAACTGTTTTTT.

V is TRBV3-1 (or the pseudogene TRBV3-2) and J is TRBJ2-5; D not certain. V was cut by 4 bases and J by 2 bases, with 5 bases left in between. The CDR3 runs 12 residues. Germline values: CDR1 LGHDT, CDR2 YNNKEL (reference sequence). The CDR3 region has the DNA TGTGCCAGCAGCCGCCTACAAGAGACCCAGTACTTC. Its translation: CASSRLQETQYF.

The chain employs TRBV28 and TRBJ1-1, with D perhaps matching TRBD1 (5 bases). The V and J ends lost 4 bases and 4 bases respectively, with 16 bases between them. CDR3 length equals 15 residues. Looked up from germline, CDR1 is MDHEN and CDR2 is SYDVKM. The CDR3 spells CASSSPPGVGTEAFF. CDR3 DNA: TGTGCCAGCAGTTCACCCCCGGGGGTTGGCACTGAAGCTTTCTTT.

The V gene is TRBV6-6, the J gene TRBJ1-1; 7 bases are shared with TRBD1. The CDR3 consists of 14 residues. V lost 8 bases, J lost 2 bases, and 8 bases stayed unmatched. CDR1 and CDR2 from the germline V gene are MNHNY and SVGAGI (reference sequence). For the CDR3, the DNA is TGTGCCAGCGCTAAACAGGGGCGAAACACTGAAGCTTTCTTT. As protein: CASAKQGRNTEAFF.

This clone is a singleton in its sample. The chain couples TRBV27 to TRBJ2-1; 7 bases are a match to TRBD1. Germline V lookup: CDR1 MNHEY, CDR2 SMNVEV (reference sequence). CDR3 size: 14 residues. V dropped 5 bases and J dropped 5; count of bases not matched to a gene: 6. CDR3 region: CASSHRQGDNEQFF. The CDR3 DNA reads TGTGCCAGCAGTCACAGGCAGGGGGACAATGAGCAGTTCTTC.

The chain links TRBV4-3 to TRBJ2-1, with TRBD2 matching over 11 bases. With 2 bases clipped from V and 6 bases from J, the junction kept 6 bases outside the gene matches. The germline gives CDR1 LGHNA, CDR2 YSLEER. The CDR3 totals 16 residues. The CDR3 region is CASSQSTSGGGNEQFF. CDR3 DNA sequence: TGCGCCAGCAGCCAATCTACTAGCGGGGGAGGCAATGAGCAGTTCTTC.

The V call is TRBV4-2, the J call TRBJ1-6; 10 nucleotides agree with TRBD1. CDR1 and CDR2 from the germline V gene are LGHNA and YNFKEQ. V shed 0 bases and J 10 bases; nucleotides not matched to a gene: 6. The CDR3 has 16 amino acids. The CDR3 DNA reads TGTGCCAGCAGCCAAGATGGGACAGGGGCGGGCTCACCCCTCCACTTT. It translates to CASSQDGTGAGSPLHF.

The chain employs TRBV19 and TRBJ1-3; 10 bases match TRBD1. Unmatched junction bases numbered 2, after V lost 9 bases and J lost 3 bases. This CDR3 spans 13 amino acids. Germline V gives CDR1 LNHDA, CDR2 SQIVND (reference sequence). The CDR3 region is CASGTGVGNTIYF. DNA for the CDR3: TGTGCCAGCGGGACAGGGGTTGGAAACACCATATATTTT. Supplemented by reference TRBV19 and TRBJ1-3, the full variable domain reads DGGITQSPKYLFRKEGQNVTLSCEQNLNHDAMYWYRQDPGQGLRLIYYSQIVNDFQKGDIAEGYSVSREKKESFPLTVTSAQKNPTAFYLCASGTGVGNTIYFGEGSWLTVV.

This clone has more than one count but fewer than ten. V and J are TRBV6-5 and TRBJ1-4; D unclear. Between the trimmed V and J ends, which lost 0 bases and 0 bases, there was a span of 8 bases. CDR3 length equals 16 residues. Per germline, CDR1 MNHEY and CDR2 SVGAGI. Here the CDR3 DNA reads TGTGCCAGCAGTTACTCGACACCAACAACTAATGAAAAACTGTTTTTT. Amino acids: CASSYSTPTTNEKLFF.

The J gene is TRBJ2-1, the V gene TRBV5-8, with 11 bases identical to TRBD1. V trimming: 3 bases; J trimming: 8 bases; junction bases outside the gene matches: 10. The CDR3 covers 16 residues. Germline CDR1 SGHTS, CDR2 YDEGEE. CDR3: CASSSGQGVWWDEQFF. CDR3 coding DNA: TGTGCCAGCAGCTCGGGACAGGGGGTCTGGTGGGATGAGCAGTTCTTC.

The chain links TRBV19 to TRBJ2-7; D perhaps matches TRBD1 (5 bases). Germline values: CDR1 LNHDA, CDR2 SQIVND (reference sequence). V was pared by 4 bases and J by 4 bases, with 14 bases between. There are 14 residues in the CDR3. The DNA of the CDR3 is TGTGCCAGTAGTAGCCAGGGCTTGGGGTACGAGCAGTACTTC. It translates to CASSSQGLGYEQYF.

The chain joins TRBV7-2 to TRBJ2-1; 11 bases align to TRBD2. The CDR3 contains 16 residues. Germline lookup yields CDR1 SGHTA and CDR2 FQGNSA. The ends lost 5 bases at V and 7 bases at J; junction bases unmatched: 10. The CDR3 sequence: CASSVGVAGGLNEQFF. The CDR3 DNA follows: TGTGCCAGCAGCGTTGGGGTAGCGGGGGGGTTGAATGAGCAGTTCTTC.

The rearrangement joins TRBV7-2 to TRBJ2-3; TRBD1 might be the D (5 bases). V lost 1 base to trimming and J lost 6 bases, with 11 bases between them. The CDR3 consists of 14 residues. CDR1 and CDR2 (germline): SGHTA, FQGNSA. The CDR3 coding sequence is TGTGCCAGCAGCTTAGACGGGTACAGGGATACGCAGTATTTT. It is translated as CASSLDGYRDTQYF.

This clone occurred a few times. This chain uses TRBV6-5 with TRBJ2-3, with 7 bases matching TRBD1. The CDR3 loop spans 15 amino acids. V lost 6 bases, J lost 0 bases, and 6 bases stayed unmatched. CDR1 is MNHEY and CDR2 is SVGAGI in the germline V gene. The CDR3 DNA follows: TGTGCCAGCAGAGCAGGGGACAGTAGCACAGATACGCAGTATTTT. Its protein is CASRAGDSSTDTQYF.

This clone came up a few times. This rearrangement joins TRBV7-2 to TRBJ1-6; TRBD1 matches 10 bases. The CDR3 sequence is 15 residues long. Germline CDR1 is SGHTA and CDR2 is FQGNSA. The V gene end was trimmed by 2 bases and the J gene end by 9 bases; junction bases not matched to a gene: 4. CDR3 loop: CASSLWGQGTSPLHF. The CDR3 DNA reads TGTGCCAGCAGCTTATGGGGACAGGGGACTTCACCCCTCCACTTT.

This clone was counted once. The CDR3 DNA is TGTGCCATTCAGAGGGGGCCGTACGAGCAGTACTTC. Translation gives CAIQRGPYEQYF. V usage is TRBV2 and J usage is TRBJ2-7, with TRBD1 identical over 7 bases. The junction had 7 bases not matched to a gene; V was cut back by 10 bases and J by 4 bases. CDR1 and CDR2 from the germline V gene are SNHLY and FYNNEI. The CDR3 sequence is 12 residues long.

The CDR3 reads CASSLDTTGDTEAFF. The CDR3, as DNA: TGCGCCAGCAGCTTGGATACTACAGGGGACACTGAAGCTTTCTTT. The J gene is TRBJ1-1, the V gene TRBV5-1; TRBD1 aligns across 7 bases. The CDR3 is 15 amino acids. The germline CDR1 and CDR2 sequences are SGHRS and YFSETQ. With V trimmed by 0 bases and J by 3 bases, 5 bases remained unmatched.

In DNA, the CDR3 is TGTGCCAGCAGTTCTCCAGGACTACAAAAGCAGTTCTTC. Translated, it gives CASSSPGLQKQFF. The chain uses TRBV6-2 or TRBV6-3 and TRBJ2-1; possible D gene TRBD2, 6 bases. This CDR3 has 13 amino acids. CDR1 is MNHEY and CDR2 is SVGEGT in the germline V gene. V was trimmed by 4 bases and J by 11 bases, leaving 15 bases between them.

The chain is built from TRBV14 and TRBJ1-6; TRBD1 agrees at 8 bases. In germline, CDR1 is SGHDN, CDR2 FVKESK. CDR3 length: 17 amino acids. J was trimmed by 7 bases and V by 5 bases; bases with no gene match: 13. CDR3 sequence reads: CASSAIAGGYGNSPLHF. CDR3 bases: TGTGCCAGCAGCGCCATCGCAGGGGGCTATGGGAATTCACCCCTCCACTTT.

The chain recombines TRBV5-1 with TRBJ1-1; D may be TRBD1 (5 bases). CDR3 length: 16 residues. Germline V CDR1 and CDR2: SGHRS, YFSETQ. Trimming shortened V by 0 bases and J by 0 bases, and 12 bases separated the two germline ends. The DNA of the CDR3 is TGCGCCAGCAGCTTGGTCTATCAGGGTCTGAACACTGAAGCTTTCTTT. It translates to CASSLVYQGLNTEAFF. Complete variable domain (other parts from reference TRBV5-1 and TRBJ1-1): KAGVTQTPRYLIKTRGQQVTLSCSPISGHRSVSWYQQTPGQGLQFLFEYFSETQRNKGNFPGRFSGRQFSNSRSEMNVSTLELGDSALYLCASSLVYQGLNTEAFFGQGTRLTVV.

The V and J genes are TRBV9 and TRBJ2-7, with 10 nucleotides matching TRBD1. The J segment lost 7 bases and the V segment lost 1 base, leaving 8 bases of the junction unmatched. The CDR3 sequence is 15 residues long. The germline V gene has CDR1 SGDLS and CDR2 YYNGEE. CDR3 coding DNA: TGTGCCAGCAGCGTATTCGGACAGGGGGTGGATGAGCAGTACTTC. Its protein product is CASSVFGQGVDEQYF.

The chain carries TRBV24-1 and TRBJ1-5, with 7 bases identical to TRBD1. Germline trimming cut 3 bases from V and 7 bases from J; bases unmatched to any gene: 2. The CDR3 contains 13 residues. Germline loops: CDR1 KGHDR, CDR2 SFDVKD. This CDR3 is CATSDQGVQPQHF. The DNA for the CDR3 is TGTGCCACCAGTGATCAGGGGGTCCAGCCCCAGCATTTT.

The chain employs TRBV19 and TRBJ1-5; D perhaps matches TRBD1 (5 bases). The CDR3 runs to 12 residues. Germline values: CDR1 LNHDA, CDR2 SQIVND (reference sequence). Trimming cost V 3 bases and J 11 bases, with 11 bases left between them. CDR3 protein: CASSMRDRSQHF. CDR3 in DNA: TGTGCCAGTAGTATGCGGGACCGGTCCCAGCATTTT.

The rearrangement uses TRBV7-9 and TRBJ2-7, with a weak D call TRBD1 (6 bases). CDR1 and CDR2 from the germline V gene are SEHNR and FQNEAQ (reference sequence). Between the trimmed V and J ends, which lost 7 bases and 3 bases, there was a span of 16 bases. This CDR3 spans 14 amino acids. The CDR3 nucleotides are TGTGCCAGCACCAAACAGGGTGGGGACTACGAGCAGTACTTC. This codes for CASTKQGGDYEQYF.

The chain has TRBV7-2 and TRBJ1-2; 7 nucleotides agree with TRBD1. The germline V gene encodes CDR1 SGHTA and CDR2 FQGNSA. The CDR3 runs 15 residues. V lost 4 bases and J lost 1; bases outside the gene matches: 6. CDR3 protein: CASSSETGNNYGYTF. The CDR3, as DNA: TGTGCCAGCAGCTCCGAGACAGGGAATAACTATGGCTACACCTTC.